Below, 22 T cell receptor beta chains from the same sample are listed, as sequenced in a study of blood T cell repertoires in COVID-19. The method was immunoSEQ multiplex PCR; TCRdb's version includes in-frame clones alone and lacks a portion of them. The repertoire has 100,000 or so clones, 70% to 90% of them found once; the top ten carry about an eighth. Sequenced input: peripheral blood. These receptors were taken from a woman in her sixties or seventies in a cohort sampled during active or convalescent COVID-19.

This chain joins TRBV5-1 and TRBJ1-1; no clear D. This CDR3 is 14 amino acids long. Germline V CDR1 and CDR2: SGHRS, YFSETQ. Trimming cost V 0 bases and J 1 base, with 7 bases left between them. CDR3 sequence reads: CASSLGESNTEAFF. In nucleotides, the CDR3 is TGCGCCAGCAGCTTGGGGGAGTCGAACACTGAAGCTTTCTTT.

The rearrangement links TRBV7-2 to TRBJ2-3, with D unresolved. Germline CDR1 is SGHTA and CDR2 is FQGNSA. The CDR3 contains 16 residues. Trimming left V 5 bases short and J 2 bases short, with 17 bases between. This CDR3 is CASSPLGFRLTDTQYF. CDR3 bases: TGTGCCAGCAGCCCACTCGGCTTCCGACTCACAGATACGCAGTATTTT.

CDR3 nucleotide sequence: TGCAGCGTTGCCCTGGAGGTAGATACGCAGTATTTT. Protein product: CSVALEVDTQYF. The genes are TRBV29-1 and TRBJ2-3; a weak D match, TRBD2 (5 bases). This CDR3 region has 12 residues. Trimming took off 4 bases at V and 5 bases at J, with 10 bases between the two ends. Germline lookup yields CDR1 SQVTM and CDR2 ANQGSEA.

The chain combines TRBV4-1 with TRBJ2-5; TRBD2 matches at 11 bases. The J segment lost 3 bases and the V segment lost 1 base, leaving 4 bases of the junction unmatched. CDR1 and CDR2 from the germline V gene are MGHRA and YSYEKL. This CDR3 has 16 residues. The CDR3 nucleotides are TGCGCCAGCAGCCAAGCAGGGACTAGCGGAAAAGAGACCCAGTACTTC. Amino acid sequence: CASSQAGTSGKETQYF.

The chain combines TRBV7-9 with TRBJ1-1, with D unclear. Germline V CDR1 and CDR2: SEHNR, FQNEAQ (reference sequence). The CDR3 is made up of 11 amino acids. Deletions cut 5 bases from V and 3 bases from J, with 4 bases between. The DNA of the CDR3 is TGTGCCAGCAGCCCGGACACTGAAGCTTTCTTT. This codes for CASSPDTEAFF.

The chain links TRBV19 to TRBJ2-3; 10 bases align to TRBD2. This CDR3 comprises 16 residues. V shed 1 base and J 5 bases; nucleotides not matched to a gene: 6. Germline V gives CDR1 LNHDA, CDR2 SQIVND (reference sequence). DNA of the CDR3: TGTGCCAGTAGTATAGGAGCGGGGGGGCCTGGAGATACGCAGTATTTT. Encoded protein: CASSIGAGGPGDTQYF.

DNA of the CDR3: TGTGCCACCTCCCCCCAGGGGAGCTCCTACAATGAGCAGTTCTTC. Translated, it gives CATSPQGSSYNEQFF. The chain is built from TRBV6-6 and TRBJ2-1; possibly TRBD1 for D (6 bases). The V end was cut by 10 bases, the J end by 0 bases, with 16 bases between. The CDR3 loop spans 15 amino acids. Germline CDR1 is MNHNY and CDR2 is SVGAGI (reference sequence).

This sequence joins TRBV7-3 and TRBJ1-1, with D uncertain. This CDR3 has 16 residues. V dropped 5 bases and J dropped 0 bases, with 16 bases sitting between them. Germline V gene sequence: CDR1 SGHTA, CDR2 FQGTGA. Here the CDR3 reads CASSEQSVNLNTEAFF. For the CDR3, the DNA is TGTGCCAGCAGCGAACAAAGCGTAAACCTGAACACTGAAGCTTTCTTT.

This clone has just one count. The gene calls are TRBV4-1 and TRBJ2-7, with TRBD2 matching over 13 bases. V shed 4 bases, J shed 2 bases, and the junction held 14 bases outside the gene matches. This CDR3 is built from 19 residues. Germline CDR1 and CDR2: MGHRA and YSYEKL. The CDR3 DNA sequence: TGCGCCAGCAGCCCTATCCTCCCAACTAGCGGGAGGGGAGCCTACGAGCAGTACTTC. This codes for CASSPILPTSGRGAYEQYF.

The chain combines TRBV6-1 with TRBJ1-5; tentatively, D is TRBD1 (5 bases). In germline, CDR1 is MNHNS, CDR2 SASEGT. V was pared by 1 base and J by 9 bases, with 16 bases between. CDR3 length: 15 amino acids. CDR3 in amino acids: CASSEVTGQNSPQHF. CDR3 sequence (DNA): TGTGCCAGCAGTGAAGTCACAGGTCAAAATTCGCCCCAGCATTTT.

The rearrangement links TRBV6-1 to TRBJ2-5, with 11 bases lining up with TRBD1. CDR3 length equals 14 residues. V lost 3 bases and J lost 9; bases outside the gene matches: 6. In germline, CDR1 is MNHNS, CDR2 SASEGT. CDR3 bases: TGTGCCAGCAGTGATGCGGGACAGGGGGTGTCCCAGTACTTC. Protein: CASSDAGQGVSQYF.

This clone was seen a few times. CDR3 region: CASSLREGTAETQYF. The CDR3, as DNA: TGCGCCAGCAGCCTGCGGGAAGGGACAGCAGAGACCCAGTACTTC. The rearrangement links TRBV5-1 to TRBJ2-5; D possibly corresponds to TRBD1 (7 bases). The CDR3 extends over 15 amino acids. Germline CDR1 is SGHRS and CDR2 is YFSETQ. V was pared by 4 bases and J by 4 bases, with 17 bases between.

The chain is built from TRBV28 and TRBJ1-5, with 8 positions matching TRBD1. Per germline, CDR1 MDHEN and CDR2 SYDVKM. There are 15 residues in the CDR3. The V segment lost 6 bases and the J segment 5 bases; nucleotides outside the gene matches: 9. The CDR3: CASSRTGMNYQPQHF. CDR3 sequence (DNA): TGTGCCAGCAGCCGGACAGGGATGAATTATCAGCCCCAGCATTTT.

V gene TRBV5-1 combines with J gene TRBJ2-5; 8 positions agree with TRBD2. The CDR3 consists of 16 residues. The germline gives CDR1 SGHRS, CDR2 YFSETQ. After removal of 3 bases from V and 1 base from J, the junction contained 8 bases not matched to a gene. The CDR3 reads CASSSGGSGIQETQYF. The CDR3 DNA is TGCGCCAGCAGCTCCGGGGGTAGCGGGATCCAAGAGACCCAGTACTTC.

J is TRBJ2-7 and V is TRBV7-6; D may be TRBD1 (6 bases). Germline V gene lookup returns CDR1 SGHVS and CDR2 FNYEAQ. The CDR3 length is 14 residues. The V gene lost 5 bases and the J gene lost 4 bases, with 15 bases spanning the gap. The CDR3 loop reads CASSLVGGSYEQYF. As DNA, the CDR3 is TGTGCCAGCAGCCTAGTAGGGGGTTCTTACGAGCAGTACTTC.

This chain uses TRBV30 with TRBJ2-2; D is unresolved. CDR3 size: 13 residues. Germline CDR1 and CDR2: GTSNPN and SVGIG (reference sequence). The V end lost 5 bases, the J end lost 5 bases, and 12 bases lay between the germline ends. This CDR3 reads CAWSRTRTGELFF. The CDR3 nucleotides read TGTGCCTGGTCAAGAACTCGAACCGGGGAGCTGTTTTTT.

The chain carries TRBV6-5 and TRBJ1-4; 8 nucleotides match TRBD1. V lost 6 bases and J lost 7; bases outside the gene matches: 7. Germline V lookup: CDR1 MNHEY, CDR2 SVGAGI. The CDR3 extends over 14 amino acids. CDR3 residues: CASSLQGGGEKLFF. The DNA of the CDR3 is TGTGCCAGCAGCTTACAGGGGGGGGGTGAAAAACTGTTTTTT.

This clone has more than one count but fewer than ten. The CDR3 sequence is CASSSRTSGNTIYF. CDR3 nucleotides: TGTGCCAGCAGCTCCCGGACAAGCGGAAACACCATATATTTT. The gene calls are TRBV7-8 and TRBJ1-3; D possibly corresponds to TRBD1 (5 bases). This CDR3 comprises 14 residues. CDR1 and CDR2 (germline): SGHVS, FQNEAQ. With 4 bases removed from V and 4 bases from J, the gap between germline ends came to 11 bases. Full variable domain (missing parts from reference TRBV7-8 and TRBJ1-3): GAGVSQSPRYKVAKRGQDVALRCDPISGHVSLFWYQQALGQGPEFLTYFQNEAQLDKSGLPSDRFFAERPEGSVSTLKIQRTQQEDSAVYLCASSSRTSGNTIYFGEGSWLTVV.

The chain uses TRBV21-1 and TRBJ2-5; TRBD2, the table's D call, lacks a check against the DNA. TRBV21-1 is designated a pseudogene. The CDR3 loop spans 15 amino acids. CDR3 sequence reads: CASSELAGERETQYF. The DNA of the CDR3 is TGTGCCAGCAGCGAGCTAGCGGGAGAGAGAGAGACCCAGTACTTC.

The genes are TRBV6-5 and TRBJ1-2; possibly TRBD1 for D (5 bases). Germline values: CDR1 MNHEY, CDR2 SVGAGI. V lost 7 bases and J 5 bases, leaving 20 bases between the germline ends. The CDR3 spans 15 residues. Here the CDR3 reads CASTPRRVAGYGYTF. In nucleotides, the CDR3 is TGTGCCAGCACCCCCCGCCGGGTGGCAGGGTATGGCTACACCTTC.

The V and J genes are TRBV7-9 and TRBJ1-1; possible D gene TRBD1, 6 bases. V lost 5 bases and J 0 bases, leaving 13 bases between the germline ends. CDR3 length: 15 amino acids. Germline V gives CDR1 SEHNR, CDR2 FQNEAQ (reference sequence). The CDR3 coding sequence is TGTGCCAGCAGCCGGGACACCCTCATGAACACTGAAGCTTTCTTT. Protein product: CASSRDTLMNTEAFF.

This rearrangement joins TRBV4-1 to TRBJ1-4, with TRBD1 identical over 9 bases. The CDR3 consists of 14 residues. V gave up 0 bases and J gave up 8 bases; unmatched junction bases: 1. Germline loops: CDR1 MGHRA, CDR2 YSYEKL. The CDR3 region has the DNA TGCGCCAGCAGCCAAGAGGGACAGGGCGAAAAACTGTTTTTT. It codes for CASSQEGQGEKLFF.